This T cell receptor beta chain was identified during a study of T-cell reconstitution after alpha-beta-depleted transplantation in children listed by TCRdb under 2016. Study-wide context: Using TCR repertoire profiling, the study quantitatively followed how T-cell immune reconstitution unfolded in children after TCRalphabeta/CD19-depleted allogeneic hematopoietic cell transplantation.

Beyond this particular receptor, the publication reports: Hyperexpanded clone frequencies declined over subsequent months; after one year, T-cell counts and TCRbeta diversity were mostly attributed to newly produced T cells. Apparently early alphabetaT-cell count recovery about two months after transplant reportedly relied on only several hundred rapidly expanded clones derived from non-depleted graft cells. In some patients, high TCRbeta diversity at day 60 was attributed to recipient T cells and intrathymic progenitors that had survived conditioning.

Library construction relied on PCR. For sequencing, an Illumina HiSeq 2500 was employed. Molecular barcoding was employed in the preparation of TCR libraries, with unique molecular identifiers being used to normalize TCRbeta repertoire quantification. TCRdb cleaned the public reads at Q25 with fastp, built clones with MiXCR and kept in-frame beta chains. Rows merge per CDR3 protein into single entries with the most common DNA and genes. The sample table contains approximately 500,000 distinct CDR3 sequences; only one count was recorded for over 9.5% of them. 2% of the sample is taken by the ten largest. Interpreted using the paper, the treatment or condition label stands for: allogeneic hematopoietic cell transplantation with graft depleted of TCRalphabeta T cells and CD19 B cells. TCRalphabeta/CD19-depleted allogeneic hematopoietic cell grafts were given to the transplant recipients, all of whom were children.

At the junction V is shortened by 6 bases and J by 0 bases; bases outside the gene matches: 12. The germline V gene specifies LGHNA as CDR1 and YNFKEQ as CDR2. The CDR3 holds 19 amino acids from the cysteine to the phenylalanine. Of the read, only the CDR3 DNA is kept; its 57 bases are in frame from base 1. On this clonotype: Its antigen is currently not known. Base qualities were left out, and no much larger clone turns up one base away.

The chain couples TRBV4-2 to TRBJ2-6; TRBD1 lines up with 9 middle nucleotides. This receptor was obtained from a child aged 2-15 years with inherited bone marrow failure, due to receive a stem cell transplant. Here the sequenced sample was PBMCs, taken before TCRalphabeta/CD19-depleted stem cell transplant. CDR3 region: CASRQRYRGQGSGANVLTF. The bases are TGTGCCAGCAGACAAAGGTACAGGGGGCAGGGCTCTGGGGCCAACGTCCTGACTTTC.